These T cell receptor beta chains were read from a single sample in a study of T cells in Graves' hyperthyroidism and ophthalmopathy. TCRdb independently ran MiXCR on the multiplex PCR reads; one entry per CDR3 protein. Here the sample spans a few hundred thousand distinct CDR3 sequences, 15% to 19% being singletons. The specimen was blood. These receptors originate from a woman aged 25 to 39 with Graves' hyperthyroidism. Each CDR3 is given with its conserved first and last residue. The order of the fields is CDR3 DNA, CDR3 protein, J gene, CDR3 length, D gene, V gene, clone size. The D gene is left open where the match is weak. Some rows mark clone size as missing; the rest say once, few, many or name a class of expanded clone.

TGCAGTGCTATAACTGGTAATGAGCAGTTCTTC CSAITGNEQFF TRBJ2-1 11 - TRBV20-1 many
TGTGCCAGCAGCTTAGCTCTAGCACCTACCGGGGAGCTGTTTTTT CASSLALAPTGELFF TRBJ2-2 15 - TRBV7-8 many
TGTGCCATCATGGGCTCCTACGAGCAGTACTTC CAIMGSYEQYF TRBJ2-7 11 - TRBV10-3 many
TGTGCCAGCAGCTTCGGTGGGTTCAATCAGCCCCAGCATTTT CASSFGGFNQPQHF TRBJ1-5 14 - TRBV13 many
TGTGCCAGCAGCTTGGGGGACGGCGAGCAGTACTTC CASSLGDGEQYF TRBJ2-7 12 - TRBV7-9 few
TGTGCCAGCAGTGAACCAGGGGGCCGTCGTGAAAAACTGTTTTTT CASSEPGGRREKLFF TRBJ1-4 15 TRBD1 TRBV2 many
TGCGCCAGCAGCATGGGGGGCACAGATACGCAGTATTTT CASSMGGTDTQYF TRBJ2-3 13 - TRBV5-1 few
TGTGCCAGCAGTGTGGGACAGGGGGGCAATCAGCCCCAGCATTTT CASSVGQGGNQPQHF TRBJ1-5 15 TRBD1 TRBV27 many
TGTGCCACCAGCAGAGAGGGACAGAGCTTCTATGGCTACACCTTC CATSREGQSFYGYTF TRBJ1-2 15 TRBD1 TRBV15 few
TGTGCCAGCACCCCAGGAAGCCCGACAGGGCCGACCTATGGCTACACCTTC CASTPGSPTGPTYGYTF TRBJ1-2 17 TRBD1 TRBV27 many
TGTGCCAGCAGTTCCTCAGGTCCTTACCAAGAGACCCAGTACTTC CASSSSGPYQETQYF TRBJ2-5 15 - TRBV6-1 -
TGTGCCAGCACCAACGGGGGGGGAACTTTCTTT CASTNGGGTFF TRBJ1-1 11 - TRBV6-1 many
TGCGCCAGCAGCCAAGCTAGCGGGAGGGACGACAATGAGCAGTTCTTC CASSQASGRDDNEQFF TRBJ2-1 16 TRBD2 TRBV4-1 -
TGTGCCAGTACAAAATCCGGGACAGATTTTAGGGCTGAGCAGTTCTTC CASTKSGTDFRAEQFF TRBJ2-1 16 TRBD1 TRBV19 -
TGTGCCAGCTCAAGGGGGGGGAATCAGCCCCAGCATTTT CASSRGGNQPQHF TRBJ1-5 13 - TRBV6-1 many
TGTGCCAGCAGCTTATGGGGGGCCAGTGTTACAGATACGCAGTATTTT CASSLWGASVTDTQYF TRBJ2-3 16 - TRBV11-1 -
TGTGCCACCAGCAGAGACACAGGAGGTGGAAACATTCAGTACTTC CATSRDTGGGNIQYF TRBJ2-4 15 - TRBV15 -
TGTGCCATCAGTGTGCTAGGTGAGATGGGACTCGCTAACAATGAGCAGTTCTTC CAISVLGEMGLANNEQFF TRBJ2-1 18 - TRBV10-3 few
TGCGCCAGCAGCCCGACAGGGGGCGGAGATGGCTACACCTTC CASSPTGGGDGYTF TRBJ1-2 14 TRBD1 TRBV4-1 few
TGTGCCAGCACCCGGGTCCAGGGGAACTATGGCTACACCTTC CASTRVQGNYGYTF TRBJ1-2 14 - TRBV2 -
TGCGCCAGCAGAACCGGACAGCCTCTCCGGGATGAGCAGTTCTTC CASRTGQPLRDEQFF TRBJ2-1 15 - TRBV5-1 many
TGCAGTACGGGCCGTGGGGCCCGACTCCAAGAGACCCAGTACTTC CSTGRGARLQETQYF TRBJ2-5 15 - TRBV20-1 many
TGTGCCTGGAGTGAGGGGTCAAACTACGAGCAGTACTTC CAWSEGSNYEQYF TRBJ2-7 13 - TRBV30 many
TGTGCCAGCAGCTTACAACAGGGTGTGAGCGCCGGGGAGCTGTTTTTT CASSLQQGVSAGELFF TRBJ2-2 16 - TRBV7-3 many
TGTGCCAGCAGCCAACGCGGCGGGACTGGGAATGAGCAGTTCTTC CASSQRGGTGNEQFF TRBJ2-1 15 - TRBV11-2 many
TGTGCCAGCAGCGTAGGAGAGGGCCCTGAAGCTTTCTTT CASSVGEGPEAFF TRBJ1-1 13 - TRBV9 -
TGTGCCAGCAGCTCCCCGGGCGGGGGAGCCTACAATGAGCAGTTCTTC CASSSPGGGAYNEQFF TRBJ2-1 16 TRBD2 TRBV11-2 few
TGCAGTGCTAGAGAACAAAGGAGGGGGGACGAGCAGTACTTC CSAREQRRGDEQYF TRBJ2-7 14 - TRBV20-1 few
TGTGCCAGCAGTCCACACATCTCTGGGGCCAACGTCCTGACTTTC CASSPHISGANVLTF TRBJ2-6 15 - TRBV6-2/TRBV6-3 few
TGCGCCAGCAGCTTGGGGTCAATGACAGATACGCAGTATTTT CASSLGSMTDTQYF TRBJ2-3 14 - TRBV5-1 -
TGTGCCTGGAGTGTACTGGACAAGTCCTACGAGCAGTACTTC CAWSVLDKSYEQYF TRBJ2-7 14 - TRBV30 many
TGTGCCAGCAGTGAAGCTTCGAACTACGAGCAGTACTTC CASSEASNYEQYF TRBJ2-7 13 - TRBV6-1 many
TGTGCCAGCAGCCCCCCTCGGGTCCTCTACGAGCAGTACTTC CASSPPRVLYEQYF TRBJ2-7 14 - TRBV7-9 -
TGTGCCAGCAGCGTAGCCCCGCTAGAAAGCGAGCAGTACTTC CASSVAPLESEQYF TRBJ2-7 14 - TRBV9 few
TGTGCCAGCAGCTTCGACCTTAAAGCGGGAGCGTCCTACAATGAGCAGTTCTTC CASSFDLKAGASYNEQFF TRBJ2-1 18 TRBD2 TRBV11-2 few
TGCAGTGCATTCCCGGACCCGCGGGAGCAGTACTTC CSAFPDPREQYF TRBJ2-7 12 - TRBV20-1 few
TGTGCCAGCAGCCCGTCTTGGGCTAGCGGCGAGGAGGATGAGCAGTTCTTC CASSPSWASGEEDEQFF TRBJ2-1 17 TRBD2 TRBV7-2 many
TGTGCCAGCAGCTACCTAGCGGGAGGGCCCGATACGCAGTATTTT CASSYLAGGPDTQYF TRBJ2-3 15 TRBD2 TRBV3-1 many
TGTGCCAGCTCACCGTTGCTAGCGGGAGTCTTAAGCTCCTACAATGAGCAGTTCTTC CASSPLLAGVLSSYNEQFF TRBJ2-1 19 TRBD2 TRBV9 -
TGTGCCAGCCGAACCTTTGGTTCACCCCTCCACTTT CASRTFGSPLHF TRBJ1-6 12 - TRBV6-1 -
TGCAGTTCTCAGGATCAAGAGACCCAGTACTTC CSSQDQETQYF TRBJ2-5 11 - TRBV20-1 many
TGTGCCAGCAGTTACCGGTACGGCACAGATACGCAGTATTTT CASSYRYGTDTQYF TRBJ2-3 14 - TRBV6-5 -
TGTGCCAGTACCGAATATAGGGGCAGGATTGATAGCAATCAGCCCCAGCATTTT CASTEYRGRIDSNQPQHF TRBJ1-5 18 - TRBV19 -
TGCGCCAGCAGCGAGGAGAACGGCTCTGGAAACACCATATATTTT CASSEENGSGNTIYF TRBJ1-3 15 - TRBV5-1 -
TGCAGTGCTAGAGATTTCAGAGAACCGAGCACAGATACGCAGTATTTT CSARDFREPSTDTQYF TRBJ2-3 16 - TRBV20-1 -
TGCGCCAGCAGCTTGGCCGCTAGCGGGAGAGGGAACGAGCAGTACTTC CASSLAASGRGNEQYF TRBJ2-7 16 TRBD2 TRBV5-1 many
TGTGCCATCCTCCTCCGGGACAGGCGGCCGAGCTCTGGAAACACCATATATTTT CAILLRDRRPSSGNTIYF TRBJ1-3 18 TRBD1 TRBV2 few
TGCGCCAGCAGCCTTCGGCGGGGGAACACAGATACGCAGTATTTT CASSLRRGNTDTQYF TRBJ2-3 15 TRBD2 TRBV4-1 few
TGCAGTGCTAGAGATAGGAGCGGGAGGGGGGCCAAAAACATTCAGTACTTC CSARDRSGRGAKNIQYF TRBJ2-4 17 TRBD2 TRBV20-1 once
TGCGCCAGCAGCCAATCCCCTGGGCGCAATGAGCAGTTCTTC CASSQSPGRNEQFF TRBJ2-1 14 - TRBV4-1 many
TGTGCCTGGAGTACCCAAGGCTGGCAGGGTGATTCTGGGGCCAACGTCCTGACTTTC CAWSTQGWQGDSGANVLTF TRBJ2-6 19 - TRBV30 -
TGTGCCAGCAGCCTCGCCGTTGCTAGCGGGAGGACCGGGGAGCTGTTTTTT CASSLAVASGRTGELFF TRBJ2-2 17 TRBD2 TRBV7-3 many
TGTGCCAGCAGCCGAGGGGGCGGAGGGCTGCAAGCTTTCTTT CASSRGGGGLQAFF TRBJ1-1 14 TRBD1 TRBV7-2 few
TGTGCCAGCAGTTACGACCACCCTTCGGTAGCGGGAGGGTACGAGCAGTACTTC CASSYDHPSVAGGYEQYF TRBJ2-7 18 TRBD2 TRBV6-1 many
TGTGCCAGCAGTTCGGTGGGGCCCTCCTACGAGCAGTACTTC CASSSVGPSYEQYF TRBJ2-7 14 - TRBV6-2/TRBV6-3 -
TGTGCCAGCAGTGAAACTATGAACACTGAAGCTTTCTTT CASSETMNTEAFF TRBJ1-1 13 - TRBV6-1 many
TGTGCCAGCAGCCCATTCTTCCGGGAGGGAAACGAGCAGTACTTC CASSPFFREGNEQYF TRBJ2-7 15 TRBD2 TRBV7-2 many